This T cell receptor beta chain originates from a study of T and B cells in COVID-19 patients. The CDR3 sequence is 14 residues long. Germline V lookup: CDR1 LNHDA, CDR2 SQIVND (reference sequence). The V end was cut by 5 bases, the J end by 4 bases, with 14 bases between. TRB rearrangements were amplified by multiplex PCR with BIOMED2 TRB-A/B primers. Each CDR3 protein gets one entry after TCRdb re-called the multiplex PCR reads with MiXCR. The table shows 3,500 to 4,500 distinct CDR3 sequences, with approximately 25% occurring only once. Each TRB amplification used roughly 220-550 ng of genomic DNA from blood. Within the sample, this clonotype is medium-sized.

The clonotype was recovered from a human donor with active COVID-19. Source material: blood. V gene TRBV19 combines with J gene TRBJ1-2; no firm D call. The chain's CDR3 is CASSPKGTVYGYTF. The CDR3 DNA is TGTGCCAGTAGTCCTAAGGGAACCGTCTATGGCTACACCTTC.